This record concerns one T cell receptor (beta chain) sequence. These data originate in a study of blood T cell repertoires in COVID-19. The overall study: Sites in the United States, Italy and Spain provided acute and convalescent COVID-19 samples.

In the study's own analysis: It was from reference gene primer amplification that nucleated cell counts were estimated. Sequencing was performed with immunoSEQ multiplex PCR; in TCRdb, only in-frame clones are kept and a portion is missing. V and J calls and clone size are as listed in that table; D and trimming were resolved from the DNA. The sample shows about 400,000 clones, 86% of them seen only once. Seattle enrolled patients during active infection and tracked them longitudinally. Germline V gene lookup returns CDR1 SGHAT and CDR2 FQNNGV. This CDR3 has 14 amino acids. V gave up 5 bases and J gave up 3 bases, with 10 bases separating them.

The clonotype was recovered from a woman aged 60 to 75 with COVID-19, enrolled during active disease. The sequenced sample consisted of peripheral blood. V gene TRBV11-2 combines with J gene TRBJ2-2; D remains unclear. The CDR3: CASSPNLDTGELFF. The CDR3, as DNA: TGTGCCAGCAGCCCAAACCTAGACACCGGGGAGCTGTTTTTT.